One sample yielded the 23 T cell receptor beta chains listed below, sequenced in a study of T cell repertoires in cytomegalovirus infection. TCRdb independently ran MiXCR on the reads; one entry per CDR3 protein. In the table there are some 400,000 distinct CDR3 sequences, roughly 18% of which are singletons. Material: PBMCs. These TCRs come from a human donor in good health (CMV status not recorded). Some clones in this sample may be carry-over from other donors' samples.

This sequence joins TRBV6-5 and TRBJ1-1; a possible D gene is TRBD1 (5 bases). This CDR3 has 13 residues. Germline CDR1 MNHEY, CDR2 SVGAGI. Trimming removed 3 bases at V and 8 bases at J, with 13 bases between. CDR3 amino acids: CASSYRHGGEAFF. For the CDR3, the DNA is TGTGCCAGCAGTTATCGACACGGGGGGGAAGCTTTCTTT.

The rearrangement joins TRBV12-3 or TRBV12-4 to TRBJ1-2; possible D gene TRBD1, 6 bases. CDR3 size: 13 residues. The V and J ends lost 7 bases and 8 bases respectively, with 17 bases between them. This chain's CDR3 is CASTSQGIGGYTF. CDR3 nucleotides: TGTGCCAGCACATCCCAGGGGATAGGGGGCTACACCTTC.

J is TRBJ2-7 and V is TRBV7-6; possibly TRBD2 for D (5 bases). Trimming left V 5 bases short and J 4 bases short, with 12 bases between. The CDR3 contains 13 residues. Germline V gene sequence: CDR1 SGHVS, CDR2 FNYEAQ. CDR3 nucleotide sequence: TGTGCCAGCAGCCCCCCCGGGGATTACGAGCAGTACTTC. Its protein is CASSPPGDYEQYF.

This clonotype was recorded many times. The chain uses TRBV6-1 and TRBJ2-7, with 7 bases fitting TRBD1. The V gene's germline CDR1 is MNHNS and CDR2 SASEGT. Germline trimming cut 1 base from V and 3 bases from J; bases unmatched to any gene: 3. This CDR3 contains 14 residues. This CDR3 is CASSEGDSFYEQYF. The CDR3 DNA sequence: TGTGCCAGCAGTGAAGGGGACAGCTTCTACGAGCAGTACTTC.

This clonotype has at least ten counts. The chain employs TRBV20-1 and TRBJ2-1, with 14 bases lining up with TRBD2. The germline V gene has CDR1 DFQATT and CDR2 SNEGSKA (reference sequence). The CDR3 has 13 residues. J was trimmed by 8 bases and V by 5 bases; bases with no gene match: 2. The CDR3 reads CSAGTSGSYEQFF. The CDR3 nucleotides read TGCAGTGCTGGGACTAGCGGGAGCTATGAGCAGTTCTTC.

The V call is TRBV5-5, the J call TRBJ1-3, with a tentative D call TRBD1 (6 bases). The CDR3 consists of 15 residues. Trimming stripped 0 bases from V and 0 bases from J, with 7 bases between. The germline CDR1 and CDR2 sequences are SGHKS and YYEKEE (reference sequence). CDR3 sequence reads: CASSLGGHSGNTIYF. The DNA of the CDR3 is TGTGCCAGCAGCTTGGGGGGACACTCTGGAAACACCATATATTTT.

This rearrangement joins TRBV28 to TRBJ1-5; no clear D gene. Germline loops: CDR1 MDHEN, CDR2 SYDVKM. This CDR3 comprises 14 residues. V was clipped by 3 bases and J by 0 bases, with 6 bases between them. The CDR3 DNA reads TGTGCCAGCAGTTTTTATAATAGCAATCAGCCCCAGCATTTT. It yields the protein CASSFYNSNQPQHF.

This clonotype appeared many times. V is TRBV7-9 and J is TRBJ2-1; maybe TRBD2 (7 bases). V lost 6 bases and J 8 bases, leaving 29 bases between the germline ends. Germline V lookup: CDR1 SEHNR, CDR2 FQNEAQ (reference sequence). This CDR3 contains 18 residues. The DNA of the CDR3 is TGTGCCAGCAGGTCTCTTCGCCTGAGGGGGGGGGGCCCGGATGAGCAGTTCTTC. It yields the protein CASRSLRLRGGGPDEQFF.

This clonotype was seen a handful of times. The chain is built from TRBV7-2 and TRBJ1-2, with TRBD1 identical over 10 bases. V lost 5 bases to trimming and J lost 7 bases; unmatched junction nucleotides: 4. This CDR3 contains 13 residues. CDR1 is SGHTA and CDR2 is FQGNSA in the germline V gene. In DNA form, the CDR3 reads TGTGCCAGCAGCCATGGACAGGGGGGTGGCTACACCTTC. Its translation is CASSHGQGGGYTF.

Regarding this clonotype: The junction differs from germline at one of its ends, possibly a read error. The chain links TRBV18 to TRBJ1-1; perhaps TRBD1 as D (6 bases). There are 15 residues in the CDR3. Per germline, CDR1 KGHSH and CDR2 LQKENI. CDR3 DNA: TGTGGCAGCTCACCACTATTACAGGGTGGCACTGAAGCTTTCTTT. It specifies CGSSPLLQGGTEAFF. Combining the CDR3 with reference TRBV18 and TRBJ1-1 gives the whole variable domain NAGVMQNPRHLVRRRGQEARLRCSPMKGHSHVYWYRQLPEEGLKFMVYLQKENIIDESGMPKERFSAEFPKEGPSILRIQQVVRGDSAAYFCGSSPLLQGGTEAFFGQGTRLTVV.

This clonotype was detected many times. The chain couples TRBV28 to TRBJ1-2; D ambiguous. V was shortened by 5 bases and J by 2 bases, with 18 bases between the two germline ends. This CDR3 contains 16 residues. Germline V gene lookup returns CDR1 MDHEN and CDR2 SYDVKM. In nucleotides, the CDR3 is TGTGCCAGCAGTGCCGCCTGGGGTGGCCCCAACTATGGCTACACCTTC. Residues: CASSAAWGGPNYGYTF.

This chain joins TRBV19 and TRBJ2-1; perhaps TRBD1 as D (6 bases). The CDR3 totals 17 residues. The germline V gene encodes CDR1 LNHDA and CDR2 SQIVND (reference sequence). Trimming took off 4 bases at V and 5 bases at J, with 21 bases between the two ends. In nucleotides, the CDR3 is TGTGCCAGTAGTACTAGTGGACAGCTAACAAGAAACAATGAGCAGTTCTTC. This sequence encodes CASSTSGQLTRNNEQFF.

This clonotype was observed once. V is TRBV5-1 and J is TRBJ1-2; 9 nucleotides match TRBD1. Germline V lookup: CDR1 SGHRS, CDR2 YFSETQ. CDR3 length equals 16 residues. Trimming cost V 2 bases and J 1 base; bases outside gene matches: 6. CDR3 loop: CASSLPTGGLNYGYTF. As DNA, the CDR3 is TGCGCCAGCAGCTTACCTACAGGGGGCCTTAACTATGGCTACACCTTC.

This clonotype has just a few counts. This CDR3 is CASSLTSGGELFF. The CDR3 region has the DNA TGTGCCAGCAGCTTAACGTCGGGCGGGGAGCTGTTTTTT. V is TRBV11-3 and J is TRBJ2-2, with D unclear. CDR1 SGHNT and CDR2 YENEEA come from the germline V gene. Trimming cost V 2 bases and J 7 bases, with 8 bases left between them. The CDR3 sequence is 13 residues long. The whole variable domain, remainder taken from reference TRBV11-3 and TRBJ2-2, is EAGVVQSPRYKIIEKKQPVAFWCNPISGHNTLYWYLQNLGQGPELLIRYENEEAVDDSQLPKDRFSAERLKGVDSTLKIQPAELGDSAVYLCASSLTSGGELFFGEGSRLTVL.

This chain links TRBV7-2 with TRBJ1-1; D is ambiguous. The CDR3 has 15 residues. The V gene lost 5 bases and the J gene lost 2 bases, with 15 bases spanning the gap. The germline CDR1 and CDR2 sequences are SGHTA and FQGNSA. CDR3 residues: CASSPDLGPNTEAFF. CDR3 nucleotides: TGTGCCAGCAGCCCGGACCTGGGTCCAAACACTGAAGCTTTCTTT.

CDR3 DNA: TGCGCCAGCAGCCAAAGATGGGGAGGACAGCAGCCCCAGCATTTT. This sequence encodes CASSQRWGGQQPQHF. V and J are TRBV4-3 and TRBJ1-5, with D perhaps TRBD1 (6 bases). The ends were cut back, 2 bases at V and 7 bases at J, with 15 bases in the middle. In germline, CDR1 is LGHNA, CDR2 YSLEER. The CDR3 contains 15 residues.

The genes are TRBV18 and TRBJ2-1; D gene unclear. With 1 base removed from V and 8 bases from J, the gap between germline ends came to 9 bases. Germline loops: CDR1 KGHSH, CDR2 LQKENI. CDR3 size: 13 residues. CDR3 nucleotide sequence: TGTGCCAGCTCACCACAGGAAGTGGATGAGCAGTTCTTC. Translated, it gives CASSPQEVDEQFF.

V and J are TRBV7-9 and TRBJ1-2; D is unclear. V lost 8 bases to trimming and J lost 2 bases, with 15 bases between them. In germline, CDR1 is SEHNR, CDR2 FQNEAQ (reference sequence). This CDR3 has 14 amino acids. CDR3 protein: CASLPGRINYGYTF. CDR3 bases: TGTGCCAGCCTCCCCGGGCGCATCAACTATGGCTACACCTTC.

Many counts were recorded for this clonotype. This chain uses TRBV28 with TRBJ1-4; 7 nucleotides align to TRBD1. Germline V gene sequence: CDR1 MDHEN, CDR2 SYDVKM. CDR3 length equals 13 residues. V dropped 3 bases and J dropped 12; count of bases not matched to a gene: 7. CDR3 region: CASSFAGTAQLFF. In DNA form, the CDR3 reads TGTGCCAGCAGTTTTGCCGGGACAGCTCAACTGTTTTTT.

The CDR3 DNA reads TGTGCCACTGGGACTAGCGGCGGTGAGCAGTTCTTC. This codes for CATGTSGGEQFF. The chain links TRBV10-3 to TRBJ2-1, with TRBD2 matching 11 bases. CDR3 length equals 12 residues. CDR1 ENHRY and CDR2 SYGVKD come from the germline V gene. J lost 9 bases, V lost 10 bases, and 5 bases had no gene match.

V and J are TRBV10-3 and TRBJ2-1; perhaps TRBD1 as D (6 bases). Trimming cost V 5 bases and J 1 base, with 6 bases left between them. CDR1 is ENHRY and CDR2 is SYGVKD in the germline V gene. The CDR3 is 13 residues long. Here the CDR3 reads CAISRGSYNEQFF. The CDR3 DNA reads TGTGCCATCAGTAGGGGGTCCTACAATGAGCAGTTCTTC.

In this sample, this clonotype turned up many times. The rearrangement links TRBV7-9 to TRBJ1-5, with a tentative D call TRBD1 (5 bases). Germline CDR1 reads SEHNR; CDR2 reads FQNEAQ (reference sequence). The CDR3 extends over 13 amino acids. V lost 5 bases, J lost 4 bases, and 9 bases lay in between. This chain's CDR3 is CASSTTDNQPQHF. DNA of the CDR3: TGTGCCAGCAGCACGACAGATAATCAGCCCCAGCATTTT.

This chain links TRBV20-1 with TRBJ2-7; 10 nucleotides agree with TRBD2. The CDR3 is made up of 17 amino acids. Germline assignment: CDR1 DFQATT and CDR2 SNEGSKA (reference sequence). V lost 5 bases, J lost 1 base, and 14 bases stayed unmatched. The CDR3 spells CSAPRAHPAGGSYEQYF. For the CDR3, the DNA is TGCAGTGCTCCTCGGGCTCACCCAGCGGGAGGGTCCTACGAGCAGTACTTC.